This T cell receptor (beta chain) was recovered during a study of shared clonotypes between healthy human individuals. Study context: Per donor, three plates held CD4 naive cells, three held CD4 memory, two held CD8 naive and one held CD8 memory.

About this clone itself: Its antigen remains unidentified.

CD45RA-negative memory and CD45RA+ naive subsets were split from the CD4+ cells. Using immunoSEQ multiplex PCR, the repertoire was profiled, and TCRdb retains in-frame clones only, with some absent. The sample comprises about 2 million clones, around 95% of which are singletons, and around 0.13% rests with the top ten. V dropped 4 bases and J dropped 3; count of bases not matched to a gene: 8. The CDR3 sequence is 16 residues long. CDR1 SGHDT and CDR2 YYEEEE come from the germline V gene. Study conclusions and caveats: Read depth was anticipated to influence clonotype sharing among donors. Non-shared clonotypes showed lower generation probabilities than clonotypes common to all four donors.

Sequenced sample: naive CD4+ T cells sorted from blood. Subset defined: CD45RA+ positively selected. V usage is TRBV5-6 and J usage is TRBJ1-5; 9 bases fit TRBD1. This receptor was identified in a man between 18 and 35 years old in good health. The CDR3 DNA sequence: TGTGCCAGCAGCCTGGGGGACAGGGCTATCAATCAGCCCCAGCATTTT. Its protein product is CASSLGDRAINQPQHF.